This is a list of T cell receptor beta chains from one sample in a study of Ad26.COV2.S vaccination and SARS-CoV-2 variants. TCRdb keeps only in-frame clones here, not all; method: immunoSEQ multiplex PCR. Of 350,000 to 550,000 clones in the sample, roughly nine tenths were seen once. Here the sequenced sample was peripheral blood, taken in a trial of Ad26.COV2.S vaccine versus placebo. Receptor source: a person aged 18-65 years who received the Ad26.COV2.S COVID-19 vaccine or a placebo. Both conserved end residues are part of each CDR3. The D gene is left open where the match is weak. Expanded clones are given a class, and other clones once, few, many or no size at all.

v_call	clone_size	d_call	j_call	cdr3_nt	cdr3_aa
TRBV4-2	.	TRBD2	TRBJ2-3	TGTGCCAGCAGCCAAGCGGATAGCGGGGGATACACAGATACGCAGTATTTT	CASSQADSGGYTDTQYF
TRBV9	.	.	TRBJ1-4	TGTGCCAGCAGCGTAGAACTTCGCTCTGAAAAACTGTTTTTT	CASSVELRSEKLFF
TRBV5-4	.	TRBD1	TRBJ2-5	TGTGCCAGCAGCTTGAGGGGGCGAGAGACCCAGTACTTC	CASSLRGRETQYF
TRBV7-3	.	.	TRBJ2-1	TGTGCCAGCAGGGGGACCGCGAACTACAATGAGCAGTTCTTC	CASRGTANYNEQFF
TRBV5-5	few	.	TRBJ1-5	TGTGCCAGCAGCCCCAATCCCGGACAGCCCCAGCATTTT	CASSPNPGQPQHF
TRBV30	.	TRBD1	TRBJ2-2	TGTGCCTGGAGTCAACAGGGGCCCGCGGACACCGGGGAGCTGTTTTTT	CAWSQQGPADTGELFF
TRBV7-8	.	.	TRBJ1-1	TGTGCCAGCACATGGGGGAGAGGGGACACTGAAGCTTTCTTT	CASTWGRGDTEAFF
TRBV27	.	.	TRBJ1-4	TGTGCCAGCAGTCCCAAGTGGAGAGGAACTAATGAAAAACTGTTTTTT	CASSPKWRGTNEKLFF
TRBV27	.	.	TRBJ2-5	TGTGCCAGCAGTTTATTTGGTGGGGGAGAGACCCAGTACTTC	CASSLFGGGETQYF
TRBV19	.	.	TRBJ2-1	TGTGCCAGTAGTATAAGAGGGCCCTACAATGAGCAGTTCTTC	CASSIRGPYNEQFF
TRBV13	.	TRBD1	TRBJ1-5	TGTGCCAGCAGCCGCGGACAGGGCCTCAATCAGCCCCAGCATTTT	CASSRGQGLNQPQHF
TRBV11-2	.	.	TRBJ2-7	TGTGCCAGCAGCTTAGGGTACCCCTACGAGCAGTACTTC	CASSLGYPYEQYF
TRBV6-2/TRBV6-3	.	.	TRBJ2-2	TGTGCCAGCAGTTCTTGGGGGACTGGGAACACCGGGGAGCTGTTTTTT	CASSSWGTGNTGELFF
TRBV2	.	.	TRBJ2-2	TGTGCCAGCAGTCGATACAGGGACACCGGGGAGCTGTTTTTT	CASSRYRDTGELFF
TRBV5-4	.	TRBD1	TRBJ2-3	TGTGCCAGCAGCTCCCCGGGACAGGGGGATACGCAGTATTTT	CASSSPGQGDTQYF
TRBV3-1/TRBV3-2	few	.	TRBJ1-2	TGTGCCAGCAGCCAAGATGGGAACTATGGCTACACCTTC	CASSQDGNYGYTF
TRBV4-1	.	.	TRBJ1-2	TGCGCCAGCAGCCAAGATCTCAGGGGACCCTATGGGAGTGGCTACACCTTC	CASSQDLRGPYGSGYTF